This T cell receptor (beta chain) comes out of a study of shared clonotypes between healthy human individuals. On this clone: Its specificity is not known. The sample holds other DNA sequences that translate to the same CDR3.

Profiling relied on immunoSEQ multiplex PCR, and the TCRdb table lists in-frame clones only, not all of them. The data show roughly 1,100,000 clones, with 65% to 75% seen just once and approximately 1.5% held by the top ten. Findings of the study overall: Researchers sampled blood only, noting tissue repertoires likely differ.

The sample taken for sequencing was memory CD4+ T cells sorted from blood. The subset here: CD45RA-negative fraction. The source of this sequence is a man aged 18 to 30 in good health.

In DNA form, the CDR3 reads TGTGCCAGCAGCTTGTCCGGGTACCAAGAGACCCAGTACTTC. This gives the protein CASSLSGYQETQYF. This chain links TRBV7-6 with TRBJ2-5; unclear D gene. This CDR3 is built from 14 residues. The germline CDR1 and CDR2 sequences are SGHVS and FNYEAQ. The V gene lost 3 bases and the J gene lost 0 bases, with 8 bases spanning the gap.